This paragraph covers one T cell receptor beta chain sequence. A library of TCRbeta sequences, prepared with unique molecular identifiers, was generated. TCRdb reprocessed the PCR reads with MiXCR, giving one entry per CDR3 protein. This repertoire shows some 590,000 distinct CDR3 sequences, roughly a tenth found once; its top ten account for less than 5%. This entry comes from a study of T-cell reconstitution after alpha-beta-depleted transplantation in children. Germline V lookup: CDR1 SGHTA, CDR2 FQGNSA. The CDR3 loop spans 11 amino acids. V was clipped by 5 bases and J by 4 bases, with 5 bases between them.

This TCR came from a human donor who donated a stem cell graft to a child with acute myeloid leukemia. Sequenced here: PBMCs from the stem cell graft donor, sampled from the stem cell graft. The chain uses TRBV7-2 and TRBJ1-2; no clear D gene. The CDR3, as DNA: TGTGCCAGCAGCCTCGTCTATGGCTACACCTTC. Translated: CASSLVYGYTF.